The 13 T cell receptor beta chains below were found in one sample sequenced in a study of blood T cell repertoires in COVID-19. Data came from immunoSEQ multiplex PCR; TCRdb stores just in-frame clones and leaves some out. The sample consists of 250,000 to 400,000 clones, over 75% of them appearing once. Sequenced sample: peripheral blood. All receptors derive from a man between 45 and 60 years old with active or convalescent COVID-19.

V is TRBV5-4 and J is TRBJ2-3; possible D gene TRBD2, 6 bases. V lost 6 bases, J lost 1 base, and 12 bases lay in between. Per germline, CDR1 SGHNT and CDR2 YYREEE (reference sequence). The CDR3 covers 14 residues. The CDR3 here is CASTRGGGTDTQYF. CDR3 nucleotides: TGTGCCAGCACCCGCGGCGGGGGCACAGATACGCAGTATTTT. The variable domain in full, with the rest retrieved from reference TRBV5-4 and TRBJ2-3, is ETGVTQSPTHLIKTRGQQVTLRCSSQSGHNTVSWYQQALGQGPQFIFQYYREEENGRGNFPPRFSGLQFPNYSSELNVNALELDDSALYLCASTRGGGTDTQYFGPGTRLTVL.

The chain links TRBV20-1 to TRBJ2-7; 8 bases align to TRBD2. The CDR3 consists of 14 residues. Germline values: CDR1 DFQATT, CDR2 SNEGSKA (reference sequence). J was trimmed by 3 bases and V by 3 bases; bases with no gene match: 7. This chain's CDR3 is CSASTPGLVYEQYF. Written as DNA, the CDR3 is TGCAGTGCTAGTACCCCGGGACTAGTCTACGAGCAGTACTTC.

The V gene is TRBV7-9, the J gene TRBJ1-1; 7 bases match TRBD1. The CDR3 consists of 13 residues. J lost 6 bases, V lost 4 bases, and 5 bases had no gene match. Per germline, CDR1 SEHNR and CDR2 FQNEAQ (reference sequence). The CDR3 loop reads CASSSDRVAEAFF. CDR3 bases: TGTGCCAGCAGCTCAGACAGGGTAGCTGAAGCTTTCTTT.

V and J are TRBV7-8 and TRBJ1-5; 7 positions agree with TRBD1. The ends lost 2 bases at V and 4 bases at J; junction bases unmatched: 2. CDR1 and CDR2 (germline): SGHVS, FQNEAQ. The CDR3 extends over 14 amino acids. For the CDR3, the DNA is TGTGCCAGCAGCTTACGACAGGGTAATCAGCCCCAGCATTTT. This sequence encodes CASSLRQGNQPQHF.

The chain carries TRBV9 and TRBJ1-5, with a possible D match to TRBD1 (5 bases). The V end lost 1 base, the J end lost 4 bases, and 6 bases lay between the germline ends. Germline lookup yields CDR1 SGDLS and CDR2 YYNGEE. There are 13 residues in the CDR3. DNA for the CDR3: TGTGCCAGCAGCGTATCAGGGAATCAGCCCCAGCATTTT. It codes for CASSVSGNQPQHF.

The V gene is TRBV6-1, the J gene TRBJ1-6; tentative D call: TRBD1 (5 bases). In germline, CDR1 is MNHNS, CDR2 SASEGT. V lost 3 bases, J lost 7 bases, and 10 bases lay in between. CDR3 length equals 14 residues. The chain's CDR3 is CASSEEGANSPLHF. CDR3 DNA: TGTGCCAGCAGTGAGGAAGGGGCCAATTCACCCCTCCACTTT.

This clone was observed a few times. The chain links TRBV5-6 to TRBJ1-5; unclear D gene. Trimming shortened V by 0 bases and J by 4 bases, and 5 bases separated the two germline ends. CDR1 is SGHDT and CDR2 is YYEEEE in the germline V gene. The CDR3 contains 13 residues. CDR3 DNA: TGTGCCAGCAGCTTGGCAGGAAATCAGCCCCAGCATTTT. Translation gives CASSLAGNQPQHF.

The chain joins TRBV14 to TRBJ2-5; D is perhaps TRBD2 (5 bases). Trimming shortened V by 6 bases and J by 1 base, and 15 bases separated the two germline ends. This CDR3 region has 15 residues. Germline V gene data show CDR1 as SGHDN and CDR2 as FVKESK. The CDR3: CASSLVGAAQETQYF. CDR3 in DNA: TGTGCCAGCAGTCTCGTTGGAGCGGCCCAAGAGACCCAGTACTTC.

The chain recombines TRBV16 with TRBJ2-2, with a weak D call TRBD1 (6 bases). V was pared by 2 bases and J by 5 bases, with 9 bases between. From germline, CDR1 is KGHSY and CDR2 FQNENV. The CDR3 contains 14 residues. CDR3 DNA sequence: TGTGCCAGCAGCCAAATACAGGGAACCGGGGAGCTGTTTTTT. Translation: CASSQIQGTGELFF.

In its sample, this clone was seen a few times. The chain is built from TRBV2 and TRBJ1-6; weak D call: TRBD1 (5 bases). Deletions cut 6 bases from V and 9 bases from J, with 15 bases between. The germline V gene encodes CDR1 SNHLY and CDR2 FYNNEI. This CDR3 spans 14 amino acids. The CDR3 protein is CASSGTPIGSPLHF. The CDR3 DNA follows: TGTGCCAGCAGCGGGACTCCTATCGGTTCACCCCTCCACTTT.

This chain joins TRBV5-1 and TRBJ1-6; TRBD1 matches 8 bases. The CDR3 has 13 amino acids. Germline V CDR1 and CDR2: SGHRS, YFSETQ. The J segment lost 13 bases and the V segment lost 4 bases, leaving 7 bases of the junction unmatched. The CDR3 is CASSQGQASPLHF. For the CDR3, the DNA is TGCGCCAGCAGCCAGGGACAGGCCTCCCCCCTCCACTTT.

This clone came up a few times. The chain links TRBV18 to TRBJ2-7, with 8 nucleotides matching TRBD1. Trimming took 0 bases from V and 6 from J; bases not matched to a gene: 10. CDR1 KGHSH and CDR2 LQKENI come from the germline V gene. This CDR3 comprises 16 residues. The CDR3 loop is CASSPPTGGYRTEQYF. Written as DNA, the CDR3 is TGTGCCAGCTCACCACCCACAGGGGGATATCGTACCGAGCAGTACTTC.

The CDR3 DNA reads TGTGCCAGCAGCCCAAGCAGGGACTACGAGCAGTACTTC. This codes for CASSPSRDYEQYF. V and J are TRBV9 and TRBJ2-7; possible D gene TRBD1, 5 bases. Germline CDR1 is SGDLS and CDR2 is YYNGEE. The CDR3 contains 13 residues. Deletions cut 4 bases from V and 3 bases from J, with 11 bases between.